This TCR beta chain is from a study of blood T cell repertoires in COVID-19. On the study more broadly: Italy, Spain and the United States were the sources of the convalescent and acute COVID-19 samples. In each case, the material was cDNA or gDNA derived from T cells, B-cell-depleted T cells, or PBMCs.

Germline V CDR1 and CDR2: LGHDT, YNNKEL (reference sequence). This CDR3 comprises 14 residues. The V end was cut by 0 bases, the J end by 3 bases, with 7 bases between. Original handling: Cell counts per sample came from amplifying reference gene primers. The table came from immunoSEQ multiplex PCR; TCRdb's copy has only in-frame clones and leaves some out. That table furnishes V, J and clone size, whereas the DNA furnished D and trimming. Of 250,000 to 300,000 clones listed, about 89% were seen once; the top ten hold roughly an eighth. Source material: peripheral blood. The chain carries TRBV3-1 (or the pseudogene TRBV3-2) and TRBJ2-3; D call uncertain. This sequence was found in a woman between 55 and 75 years old with acute or convalescent COVID-19. In DNA form, the CDR3 reads TGTGCCAGCAGCCAAGATATCGGGACAGATACGCAGTATTTT. Protein product: CASSQDIGTDTQYF.